These 16 T cell receptor beta chains came from one sample sequenced in a study of PD-L1 blockade in urothelial cancer. The protocol was immunoSEQ multiplex PCR, while the TCRdb copy is restricted to in-frame clones and leaves out a portion. The sample has tens of thousands of clones, around 82% seen once. The material sequenced was PBMCs, taken around atezolizumab (anti-PD-L1) treatment. These receptors originate from a man in his 70s with urothelial cancer.

This chain connects TRBV5-6 to TRBJ2-1, with D unresolved. Trimming removed 0 bases at V and 6 bases at J, with 7 bases between. Germline assignment: CDR1 SGHDT and CDR2 YYEEEE. The length of the CDR3 is 13 residues. Here the CDR3 DNA reads TGTGCCAGCAGCTTGGACACCGTCAATGAGCAGTTCTTC. This gives the protein CASSLDTVNEQFF.

The chain combines TRBV11-3 with TRBJ2-7, with a possible D match to TRBD1 (6 bases). The CDR3 sequence is 13 residues long. CDR1 SGHNT and CDR2 YENEEA come from the germline V gene. Trimming stripped 4 bases from V and 7 bases from J, with 14 bases between. CDR3 sequence (DNA): TGTGCCAGCAGCTCGACACAGGGTGGGGAGCAGTACTTC. Its translation: CASSSTQGGEQYF.

The chain is built from TRBV5-6 and TRBJ1-5, with D perhaps TRBD1 (6 bases). V gave up 6 bases and J gave up 4 bases, with 20 bases separating them. Germline-derived CDR1 and CDR2 are SGHDT and YYEEEE. The CDR3 has 16 amino acids. The DNA for the CDR3 is TGTGCCAGCACCAGTAGTAGGGGGTATGTGAATCAGCCCCAGCATTTT. This translates into CASTSSRGYVNQPQHF.

The chain recombines TRBV28 with TRBJ1-1; D might be TRBD1 (6 bases). The CDR3 sequence is 13 residues long. V lost 1 base to trimming and J lost 4 bases, with 7 bases between them. The germline V gene encodes CDR1 MDHEN and CDR2 SYDVKM. The CDR3 spells CASSLLGGTEAFF. CDR3 DNA sequence: TGTGCCAGCAGTTTATTAGGGGGCACTGAAGCTTTCTTT.

J is TRBJ1-5 and V is TRBV2, with a possible D match to TRBD1 (5 bases). The V and J ends lost 7 bases and 4 bases respectively, with 11 bases between them. This CDR3 spans 13 amino acids. The V gene's germline CDR1 is SNHLY and CDR2 FYNNEI. The CDR3 DNA follows: TGTGCCAGCAAGGGGACTGGAAATCAGCCCCAGCATTTT. This sequence encodes CASKGTGNQPQHF. Using reference TRBV2 and TRBJ1-5 for the parts outside the CDR3, the full variable domain is EPEVTQTPSHQVTQMGQEVILRCVPISNHLYFYWYRQILGQKVEFLVSFYNNEISEKSEIFDDQFSVERPDGSNFTLKIRSTKLEDSAMYFCASKGTGNQPQHFGDGTRLSIL.

V is TRBV6-5 and J is TRBJ1-6; D is uncertain. Germline V gene sequence: CDR1 MNHEY, CDR2 SVGAGI. CDR3 length: 15 residues. V was cut by 7 bases and J by 1 base, with 11 bases left in between. In DNA form, the CDR3 reads TGTGCCAGCATTGGAACGGGGTCCTATAATTCACCCCTCCACTTT. This gives the protein CASIGTGSYNSPLHF.

V is TRBV6-7 and J is TRBJ2-7; maybe TRBD2 (6 bases). TRBV6-7 is an open reading frame, and its role is uncertain. V lost 5 bases to trimming and J lost 1 base, with 24 bases between them. This CDR3 is 18 amino acids long. The CDR3 loop reads CASSPRLEEFTRSYEQYF. CDR3 nucleotide sequence: TGTGCCAGCAGTCCTCGACTAGAAGAATTTACGAGGTCCTACGAGCAGTACTTC.

The rearrangement joins TRBV5-5 to TRBJ1-2; D not certain. CDR3 size: 13 residues. Germline V CDR1 and CDR2: SGHKS, YYEKEE (reference sequence). With 0 bases removed from V and 4 bases from J, the gap between germline ends came to 7 bases. DNA for the CDR3: TGTGCCAGCAGCTTGGAACAGTTCTATGGCTACACCTTC. Translated: CASSLEQFYGYTF.

The chain joins TRBV5-5 to TRBJ2-3; 9 bases align to TRBD1. Looked up from germline, CDR1 is SGHKS and CDR2 is YYEKEE (reference sequence). V lost 4 bases to trimming and J lost 6 bases; unmatched junction nucleotides: 6. The CDR3 runs to 14 residues. The CDR3 region has the DNA TGTGCCAGCAGCCGAACAGGGGGCGCGGATACGCAGTATTTT. Protein: CASSRTGGADTQYF.

The DNA of the CDR3 is TGTGCCAGCAGCCCCGGAGGTTCTGGAAACACCATATATTTT. Translated: CASSPGGSGNTIYF. The chain joins TRBV6-1 to TRBJ1-3, with D unresolved. The CDR3 is made up of 14 amino acids. Germline lookup yields CDR1 MNHNS and CDR2 SASEGT. V was trimmed by 6 bases and J by 1 base, leaving 10 bases between them.

The gene calls are TRBV6-1 and TRBJ1-5; 7 positions match TRBD1. Germline CDR1 MNHNS, CDR2 SASEGT. J was trimmed by 3 bases and V by 6 bases; bases with no gene match: 5. This CDR3 has 14 residues. The chain's CDR3 is CASSLGQLNQPQHF. DNA for the CDR3: TGTGCCAGCAGCCTGGGACAGCTCAATCAGCCCCAGCATTTT.

The chain joins TRBV5-6 to TRBJ2-3; a possible D gene is TRBD1 (6 bases). Deletions cut 4 bases from V and 0 bases from J, with 18 bases between. Germline lookup yields CDR1 SGHDT and CDR2 YYEEEE. The CDR3 has 17 residues. The CDR3 is CASSRGTLFLSTDTQYF. The CDR3, as DNA: TGTGCCAGCAGCAGGGGGACCCTGTTCCTTAGCACAGATACGCAGTATTTT.

The rearrangement uses TRBV5-1 and TRBJ1-3; D is possibly TRBD1 (6 bases). The V gene lost 2 bases and the J gene lost 4 bases, with 10 bases spanning the gap. This CDR3 has 14 residues. Germline V gene lookup returns CDR1 SGHRS and CDR2 YFSETQ. CDR3 bases: TGCGCCAGCAGCTTCACAGGGCGCGGAAACACCATATATTTT. Its protein is CASSFTGRGNTIYF.

This sequence joins TRBV5-1 and TRBJ2-7; perhaps TRBD2 as D (6 bases). V was shortened by 2 bases and J by 0 bases, with 9 bases between the two germline ends. The CDR3 spans 14 residues. In germline, CDR1 is SGHRS, CDR2 YFSETQ. CDR3 sequence (DNA): TGCGCCAGCAGCTTCGGGGGATCCTCCTACGAGCAGTACTTC. It is translated as CASSFGGSSYEQYF. The full variable domain, rest sourced from reference TRBV5-1 and TRBJ2-7, is KAGVTQTPRYLIKTRGQQVTLSCSPISGHRSVSWYQQTPGQGLQFLFEYFSETQRNKGNFPGRFSGRQFSNSRSEMNVSTLELGDSALYLCASSFGGSSYEQYFGPGTRLTVT.

The genes are TRBV5-1 and TRBJ2-1; 15 positions match TRBD2. V lost 4 bases and J lost 8; bases outside the gene matches: 13. Germline CDR1 reads SGHRS; CDR2 reads YFSETQ. There are 18 residues in the CDR3. CDR3 bases: TGCGCCAGCAGCCCGGGACTAGCGGGAGGCGCCTTCGGCCATGAGCAGTTCTTC. Its protein product is CASSPGLAGGAFGHEQFF.

The chain has TRBV7-2 and TRBJ1-5; TRBD1 aligns across 8 bases. J lost 4 bases, V lost 5 bases, and 10 bases had no gene match. Germline-derived CDR1 and CDR2 are SGHTA and FQGNSA. The length of the CDR3 is 16 residues. This chain's CDR3 is CASSAWTGLTNQPQHF. As DNA, the CDR3 is TGTGCCAGCAGCGCCTGGACAGGGTTAACAAATCAGCCCCAGCATTTT.